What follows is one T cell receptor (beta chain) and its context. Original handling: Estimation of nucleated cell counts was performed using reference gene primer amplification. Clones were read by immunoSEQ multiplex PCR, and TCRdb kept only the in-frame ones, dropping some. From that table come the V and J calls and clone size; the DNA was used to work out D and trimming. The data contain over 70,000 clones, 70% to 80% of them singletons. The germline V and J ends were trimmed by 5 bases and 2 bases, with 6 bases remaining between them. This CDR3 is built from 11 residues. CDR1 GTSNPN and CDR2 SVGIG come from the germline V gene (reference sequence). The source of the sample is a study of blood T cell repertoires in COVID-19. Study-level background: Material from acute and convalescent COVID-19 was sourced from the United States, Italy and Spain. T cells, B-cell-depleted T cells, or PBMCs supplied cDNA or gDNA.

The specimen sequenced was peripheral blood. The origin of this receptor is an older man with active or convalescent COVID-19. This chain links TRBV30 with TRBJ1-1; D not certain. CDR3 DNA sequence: TGTGCCTGGGGACTCAACACTGAAGCTTTCTTT. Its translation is CAWGLNTEAFF.